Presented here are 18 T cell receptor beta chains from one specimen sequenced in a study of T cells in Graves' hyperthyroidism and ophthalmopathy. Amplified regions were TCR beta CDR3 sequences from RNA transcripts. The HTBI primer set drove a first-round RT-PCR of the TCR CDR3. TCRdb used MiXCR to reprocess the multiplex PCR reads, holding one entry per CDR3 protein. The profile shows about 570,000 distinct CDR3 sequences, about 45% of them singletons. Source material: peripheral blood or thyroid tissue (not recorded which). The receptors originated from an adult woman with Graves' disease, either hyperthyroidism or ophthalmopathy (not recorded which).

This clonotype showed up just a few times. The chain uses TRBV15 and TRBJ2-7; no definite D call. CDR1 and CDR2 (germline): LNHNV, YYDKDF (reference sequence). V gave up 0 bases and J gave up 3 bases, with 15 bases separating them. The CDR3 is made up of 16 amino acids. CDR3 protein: CATSRDLLGTGYEQYF. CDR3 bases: TGTGCCACCAGCAGAGATCTTTTAGGAACGGGCTACGAGCAGTACTTC.

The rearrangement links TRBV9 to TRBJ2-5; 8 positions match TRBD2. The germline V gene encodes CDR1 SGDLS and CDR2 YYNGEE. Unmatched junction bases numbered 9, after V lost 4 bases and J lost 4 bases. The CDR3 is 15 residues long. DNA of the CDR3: TGTGCCAGCAGCCCCGGACTAGCCCAGGGAGAGACCCAGTACTTC. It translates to CASSPGLAQGETQYF.

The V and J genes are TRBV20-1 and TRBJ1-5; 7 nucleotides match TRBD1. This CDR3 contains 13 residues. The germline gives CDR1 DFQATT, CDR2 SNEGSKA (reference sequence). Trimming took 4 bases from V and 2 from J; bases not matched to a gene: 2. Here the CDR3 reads CSATGQGNQPQHF. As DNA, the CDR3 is TGCAGTGCTACCGGACAGGGCAATCAGCCCCAGCATTTT.

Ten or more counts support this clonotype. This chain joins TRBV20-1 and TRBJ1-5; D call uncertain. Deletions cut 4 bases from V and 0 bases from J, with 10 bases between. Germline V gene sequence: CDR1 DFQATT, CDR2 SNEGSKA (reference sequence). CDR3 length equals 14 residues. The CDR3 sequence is CSATRTASNQPQHF. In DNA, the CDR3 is TGCAGTGCTACCCGGACTGCTAGCAATCAGCCCCAGCATTTT.

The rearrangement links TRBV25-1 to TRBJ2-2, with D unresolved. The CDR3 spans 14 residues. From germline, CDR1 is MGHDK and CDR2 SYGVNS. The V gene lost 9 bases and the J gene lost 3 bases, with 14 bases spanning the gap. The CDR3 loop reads CARQSGPYTGELFF. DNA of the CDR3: TGTGCCAGACAGTCCGGCCCTTACACCGGGGAGCTGTTTTTT. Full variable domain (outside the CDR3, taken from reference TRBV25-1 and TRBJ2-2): EADIYQTPRYLVIGTGKKITLECSQTMGHDKMYWYQQDPGMELHLIHYSYGVNSTEKGDLSSESTVSRIRTEHFPLTLESARPSHTSQYLCARQSGPYTGELFFGEGSRLTVL.

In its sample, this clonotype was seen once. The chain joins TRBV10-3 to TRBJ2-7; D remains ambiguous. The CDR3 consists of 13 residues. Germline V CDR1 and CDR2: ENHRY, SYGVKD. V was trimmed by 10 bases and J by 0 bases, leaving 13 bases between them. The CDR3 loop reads CASTPPSSYEQYF. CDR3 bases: TGTGCCAGCACCCCACCCAGCTCCTACGAGCAGTACTTC.

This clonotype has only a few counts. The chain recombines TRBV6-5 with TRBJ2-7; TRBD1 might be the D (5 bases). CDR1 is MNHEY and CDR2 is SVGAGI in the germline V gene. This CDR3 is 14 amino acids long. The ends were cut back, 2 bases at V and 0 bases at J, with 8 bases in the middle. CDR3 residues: CASSYDSPSYEQYF. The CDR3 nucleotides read TGTGCCAGCAGTTACGACAGTCCCTCCTACGAGCAGTACTTC.

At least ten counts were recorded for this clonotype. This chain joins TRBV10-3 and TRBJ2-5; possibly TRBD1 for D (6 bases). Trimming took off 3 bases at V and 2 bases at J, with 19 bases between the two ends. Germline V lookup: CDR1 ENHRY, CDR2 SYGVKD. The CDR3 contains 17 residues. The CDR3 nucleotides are TGTGCCATCAGTGACGGGACATGGTTTTCTGAGCAAGAGACCCAGTACTTC. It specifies CAISDGTWFSEQETQYF.

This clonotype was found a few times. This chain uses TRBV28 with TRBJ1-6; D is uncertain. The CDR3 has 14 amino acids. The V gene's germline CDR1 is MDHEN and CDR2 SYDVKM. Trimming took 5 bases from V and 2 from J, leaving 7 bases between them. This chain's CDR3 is CASSKITYNSPLHF. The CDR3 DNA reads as TGTGCCAGCAGTAAGATTACCTATAATTCACCCCTCCACTTT.

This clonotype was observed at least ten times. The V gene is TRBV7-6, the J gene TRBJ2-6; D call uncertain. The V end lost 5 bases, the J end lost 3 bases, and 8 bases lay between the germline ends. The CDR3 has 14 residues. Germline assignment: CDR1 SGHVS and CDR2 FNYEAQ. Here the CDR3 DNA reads TGTGCCAGCAGCCCCCCCAGTGGGGCCAACGTCCTGACTTTC. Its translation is CASSPPSGANVLTF.

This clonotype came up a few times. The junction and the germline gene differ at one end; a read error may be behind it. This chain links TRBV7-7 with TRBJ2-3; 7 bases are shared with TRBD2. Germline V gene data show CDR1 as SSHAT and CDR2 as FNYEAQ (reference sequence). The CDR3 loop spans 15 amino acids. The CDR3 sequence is CASSLSGAFTDTQYF. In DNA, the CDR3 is TGTGCTAGCAGCTTAAGCGGGGCGTTCACAGATACGCAGTATTTT.

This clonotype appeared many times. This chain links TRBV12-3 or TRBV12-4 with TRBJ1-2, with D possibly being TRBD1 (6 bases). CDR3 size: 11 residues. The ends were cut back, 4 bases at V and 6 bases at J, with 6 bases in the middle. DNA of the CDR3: TGTGCCAGCAGTTACAGGGATGGCTACACCTTC. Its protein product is CASSYRDGYTF.

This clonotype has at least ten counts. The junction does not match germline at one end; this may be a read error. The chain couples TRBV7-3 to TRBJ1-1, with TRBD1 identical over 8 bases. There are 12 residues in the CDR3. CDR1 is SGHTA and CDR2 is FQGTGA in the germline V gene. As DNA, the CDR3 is TGTGCTAGCAGGGGGCAAGAAACTGAAGCTTTCTTT. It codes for CASRGQETEAFF.

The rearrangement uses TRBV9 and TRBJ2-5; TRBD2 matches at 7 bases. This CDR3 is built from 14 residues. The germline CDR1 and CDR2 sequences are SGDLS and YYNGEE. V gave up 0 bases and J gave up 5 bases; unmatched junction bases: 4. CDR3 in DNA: TGTGCCAGCAGCGTAGAGTGGGGGGGGGAGACCCAGTACTTC. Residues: CASSVEWGGETQYF.

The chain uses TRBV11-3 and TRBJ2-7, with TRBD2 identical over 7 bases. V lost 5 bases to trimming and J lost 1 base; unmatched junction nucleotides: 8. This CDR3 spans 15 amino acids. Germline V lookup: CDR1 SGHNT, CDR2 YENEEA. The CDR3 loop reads CASSTWGLRSYEQYF. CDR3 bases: TGTGCCAGCAGCACCTGGGGACTACGTTCCTACGAGCAGTACTTC.

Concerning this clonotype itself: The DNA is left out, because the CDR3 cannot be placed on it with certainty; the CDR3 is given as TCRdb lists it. CDR3 amino acids: CASSQGGGSPLHFGNGTGGGELFF. The chain is built from TRBV9 and TRBJ2-2; TRBD1 is the table's D call, not checked against the DNA. The CDR3 has 24 amino acids, counting both end residues. Germline CDR1 reads SGDLS; CDR2 reads YYNGEE.

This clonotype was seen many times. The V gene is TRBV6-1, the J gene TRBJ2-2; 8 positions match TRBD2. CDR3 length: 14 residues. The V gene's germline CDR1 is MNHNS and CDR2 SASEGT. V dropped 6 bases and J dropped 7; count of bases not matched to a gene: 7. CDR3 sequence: CASRRAGGGGELFF. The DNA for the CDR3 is TGTGCCAGCAGGAGGGCGGGAGGCGGCGGGGAGCTGTTTTTT.

This CDR3 reads CASSQMADRGGFDTEAFF. The CDR3 bases are TGCGCCAGCAGCCAGATGGCGGACAGGGGGGGATTTGACACTGAAGCTTTCTTT. V is TRBV4-1 and J is TRBJ1-1, with 10 nucleotides matching TRBD1. V dropped 3 bases and J dropped 3; count of bases not matched to a gene: 13. CDR1 is MGHRA and CDR2 is YSYEKL in the germline V gene. The CDR3 has 18 amino acids.